The 8 T cell receptor beta chains below come from one sample, sequenced in a study of shared clonotypes between healthy human individuals. Only in-frame clones appear in the TCRdb table, and some are missing; sequencing was by immunoSEQ multiplex PCR. The top ten clones hold around 15% of a sample with fewer than 350,000 clones, about nine tenths of them seen once. Sequencing was done on a sample of memory CD8+ T cells sorted from blood. Subset reported: CD45RO+ cells pooled with CCR7-negative TemRA cells. Receptors were obtained from a young man in good health.

J is TRBJ1-5 and V is TRBV11-2, with D possibly TRBD1 on 6 matching bases. The CDR3 runs 13 residues. Trimming removed 1 base at V and 6 bases at J, with 7 bases between. In germline, CDR1 is SGHAT, CDR2 FQNNGV. CDR3 amino acids: CASSLGGGQPQHF. As DNA, the CDR3 is TGTGCCAGCAGCTTAGGAGGGGGTCAGCCCCAGCATTTT.

The chain uses TRBV9 and TRBJ1-4; D is possibly TRBD1 (5 bases). The V and J ends lost 3 bases and 8 bases respectively, with 17 bases between them. The length of the CDR3 is 15 residues. The V gene's germline CDR1 is SGDLS and CDR2 YYNGEE. The CDR3 region has the DNA TGTGCCAGCAGCGCACCGGGACGGCCTAGAGAAAAACTGTTTTTT. This translates into CASSAPGRPREKLFF.

The J gene is TRBJ1-1, the V gene TRBV30; D not resolved. The CDR3 has 13 residues. The germline V gene encodes CDR1 GTSNPN and CDR2 SVGIG (reference sequence). Trimming stripped 0 bases from V and 3 bases from J, with 8 bases between. Written as DNA, the CDR3 is TGTGCCTGGAGTGTAGGTTGGGACACTGAAGCTTTCTTT. Translation gives CAWSVGWDTEAFF.

The chain carries TRBV5-1 and TRBJ2-7; 10 nucleotides match TRBD1. The V gene's germline CDR1 is SGHRS and CDR2 YFSETQ. The length of the CDR3 is 14 residues. J was trimmed by 4 bases and V by 4 bases; bases with no gene match: 5. CDR3 residues: CASSAPDRGYEQYF. CDR3 coding DNA: TGCGCCAGCAGCGCCCCGGACAGGGGGTACGAGCAGTACTTC.

V usage is TRBV7-2 and J usage is TRBJ1-1; D gene uncertain. The CDR3 is 16 amino acids. Germline V gene data show CDR1 as SGHTA and CDR2 as FQGNSA. Deletions cut 5 bases from V and 1 base from J, with 17 bases between. CDR3 nucleotides: TGTGCCAGCAGCCCCAGTCTTAGGCATTCGAACACTGAAGCTTTCTTT. Amino acid sequence: CASSPSLRHSNTEAFF.

The V gene is TRBV4-1, the J gene TRBJ2-1; D is uncertain. CDR3 length: 13 amino acids. V gave up 1 base and J gave up 8 bases, with 9 bases separating them. Per the germline V gene, CDR1 is MGHRA and CDR2 is YSYEKL. This CDR3 is CASSQAQVDEQFF. CDR3 nucleotides: TGCGCCAGCAGCCAAGCCCAGGTCGATGAGCAGTTCTTC.

The rearrangement joins TRBV2 to TRBJ2-7; 11 bases agree with TRBD2. Germline CDR1 is SNHLY and CDR2 is FYNNEI. This CDR3 spans 14 amino acids. With V trimmed by 7 bases and J by 7 bases, 9 bases remained unmatched. The CDR3 protein is CASKLAGDGNEQYF. The CDR3 coding sequence is TGTGCCAGCAAACTAGCGGGAGATGGGAATGAGCAGTACTTC.

V gene TRBV5-4 combines with J gene TRBJ1-6, with D possibly TRBD1 on 5 matching bases. The CDR3 loop spans 15 amino acids. Germline CDR1 reads SGHNT; CDR2 reads YYREEE (reference sequence). Trimming cost V 2 bases and J 14 bases, with 20 bases left between them. The CDR3 DNA follows: TGTGCCAGCAGCTTTCAGGGAATAAGTGTTTCGGCCCTCCACTTT. Encoded protein: CASSFQGISVSALHF.